What follows describes a single TCR beta chain. This record belongs to a study of blood T cell repertoires in COVID-19. About the research overall: COVID-19 samples, acute and convalescent, were from the United States, Italy and Spain.

Clones were read by immunoSEQ multiplex PCR, and TCRdb kept only the in-frame ones, dropping some. The sample includes hundreds of thousands of clones, more than 70% of them seen just once. The length of the CDR3 is 15 residues. Looked up from germline, CDR1 is LGHDT and CDR2 is YNNKEL (reference sequence). The V and J ends lost 1 base and 4 bases, in that order; junction bases with no gene match: 3. Adults between about 18 and 95 years of age took part from 24 US areas. This receptor was identified in a woman aged 50 to 60 who had recovered from COVID-19. The sequenced sample was PBMCs or T cells enriched from blood (not recorded which). This sequence joins TRBV3-1 (or the pseudogene TRBV3-2) and TRBJ1-5; 8 bases map to TRBD1. The CDR3 protein is CASSQGRQGNQPQHF. The DNA for the CDR3 is TGTGCCAGCAGCCAAGGGAGACAGGGGAATCAGCCCCAGCATTTT.